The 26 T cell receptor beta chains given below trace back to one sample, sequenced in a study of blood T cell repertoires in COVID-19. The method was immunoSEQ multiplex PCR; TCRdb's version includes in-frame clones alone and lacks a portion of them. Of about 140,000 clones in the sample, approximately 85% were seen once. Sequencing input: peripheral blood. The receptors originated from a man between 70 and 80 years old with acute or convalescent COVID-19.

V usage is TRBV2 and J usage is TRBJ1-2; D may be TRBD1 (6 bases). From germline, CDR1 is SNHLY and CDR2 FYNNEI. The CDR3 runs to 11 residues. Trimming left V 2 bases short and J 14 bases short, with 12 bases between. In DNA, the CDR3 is TGTGCCAGCAGTGAAAGACAGGCCCCTACCTTC. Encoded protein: CASSERQAPTF.

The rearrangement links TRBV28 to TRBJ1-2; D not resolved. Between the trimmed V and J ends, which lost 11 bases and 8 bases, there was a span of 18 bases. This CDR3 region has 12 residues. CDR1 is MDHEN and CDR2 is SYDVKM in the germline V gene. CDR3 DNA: TGTGCCCACCGGAGGGAGGGAGACGGCTACACCTTC. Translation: CAHRREGDGYTF.

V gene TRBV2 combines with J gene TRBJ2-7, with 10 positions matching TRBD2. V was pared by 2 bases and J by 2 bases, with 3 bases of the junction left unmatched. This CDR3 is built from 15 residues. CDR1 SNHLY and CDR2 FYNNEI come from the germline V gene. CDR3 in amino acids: CASSERSGGAYEQYF. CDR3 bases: TGTGCCAGCAGTGAAAGGAGCGGGGGGGCCTACGAGCAGTACTTC.

The CDR3 DNA is TGCGCCAGCAGCCAAGAAGGGACAGGGTTTGGCTACACCTTC. This sequence encodes CASSQEGTGFGYTF. The chain combines TRBV4-1 with TRBJ1-2; 9 bases align to TRBD1. The CDR3 is 14 amino acids. The V gene end was trimmed by 0 bases and the J gene end by 7 bases; junction bases not matched to a gene: 3. From germline, CDR1 is MGHRA and CDR2 YSYEKL.

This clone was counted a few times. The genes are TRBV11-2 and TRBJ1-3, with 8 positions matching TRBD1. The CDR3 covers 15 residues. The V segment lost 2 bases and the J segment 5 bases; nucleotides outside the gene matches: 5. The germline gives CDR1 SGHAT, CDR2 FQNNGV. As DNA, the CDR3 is TGTGCCAGCAGCTTACAGGGGGCTATGAGAAACACCATATATTTT. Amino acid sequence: CASSLQGAMRNTIYF.

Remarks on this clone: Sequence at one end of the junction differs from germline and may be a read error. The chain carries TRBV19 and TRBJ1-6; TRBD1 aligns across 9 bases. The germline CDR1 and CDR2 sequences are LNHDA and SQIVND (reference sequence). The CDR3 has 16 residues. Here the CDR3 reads CTSRNDPGTGTSPLHF. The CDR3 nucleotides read TGTACCAGTAGAAACGACCCCGGGACAGGGACTTCACCCCTCCACTTT.

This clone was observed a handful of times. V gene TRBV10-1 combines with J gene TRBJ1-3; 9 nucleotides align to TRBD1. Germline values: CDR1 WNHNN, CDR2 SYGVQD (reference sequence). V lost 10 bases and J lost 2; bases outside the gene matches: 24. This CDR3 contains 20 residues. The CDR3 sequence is CAKKGPPITSTGGPGNTIYF. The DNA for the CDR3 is TGCGCCAAAAAGGGTCCCCCGATCACATCCACAGGGGGCCCTGGAAACACCATATATTTT.

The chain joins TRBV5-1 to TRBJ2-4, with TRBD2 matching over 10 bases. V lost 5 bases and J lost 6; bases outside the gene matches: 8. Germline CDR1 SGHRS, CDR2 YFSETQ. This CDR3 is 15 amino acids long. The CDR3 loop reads CASRLGTSERNIQYF. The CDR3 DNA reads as TGCGCCAGCAGACTGGGGACTAGCGAGAGAAACATTCAGTACTTC.

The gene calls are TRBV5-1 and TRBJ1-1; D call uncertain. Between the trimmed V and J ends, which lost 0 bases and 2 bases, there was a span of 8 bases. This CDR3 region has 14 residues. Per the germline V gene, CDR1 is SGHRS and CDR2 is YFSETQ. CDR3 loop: CASSLGSVNTEAFF. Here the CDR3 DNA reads TGCGCCAGCAGCTTGGGTAGCGTTAACACTGAAGCTTTCTTT.

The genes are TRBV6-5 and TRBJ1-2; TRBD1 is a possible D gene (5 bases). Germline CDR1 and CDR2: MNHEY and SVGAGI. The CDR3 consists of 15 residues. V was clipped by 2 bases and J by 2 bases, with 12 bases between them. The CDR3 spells CASSYKEGHNYGYTF. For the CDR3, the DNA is TGTGCCAGCAGTTACAAGGAGGGGCACAACTATGGCTACACCTTC.

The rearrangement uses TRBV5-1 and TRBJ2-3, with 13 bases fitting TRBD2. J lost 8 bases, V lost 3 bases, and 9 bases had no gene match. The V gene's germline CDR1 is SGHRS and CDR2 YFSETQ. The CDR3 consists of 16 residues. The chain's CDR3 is CASSSGTSGTLGTQYF. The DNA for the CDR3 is TGCGCCAGCAGCTCGGGGACTAGCGGGACACTGGGTACGCAGTATTTT.

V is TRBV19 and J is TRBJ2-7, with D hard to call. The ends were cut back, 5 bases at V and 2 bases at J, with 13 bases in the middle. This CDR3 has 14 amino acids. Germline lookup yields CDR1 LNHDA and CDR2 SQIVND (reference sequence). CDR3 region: CASSPQAGPYEQYF. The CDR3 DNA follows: TGTGCCAGTAGTCCCCAGGCAGGCCCCTACGAGCAGTACTTC.

The CDR3 loop reads CGTGGASNQPQHF. For the CDR3, the DNA is TGTGGGACAGGGGGCGCGAGCAATCAGCCCCAGCATTTT. The gene calls are TRBV28 and TRBJ1-5; 11 nucleotides line up with TRBD1. CDR1 is MDHEN, CDR2 SYDVKM, per germline. The length of the CDR3 is 13 residues. Combining the CDR3 with reference TRBV28 and TRBJ1-5 gives the whole variable domain DVKVTQSSRYLVKRTGEKVFLECVQDMDHENMFWYRQDPGLGLRLIYFSYDVKMKEKGDIPEGYSVSREKKERFSLILESASTNQTSMYLCGTGGASNQPQHFGDGTRLSIL.

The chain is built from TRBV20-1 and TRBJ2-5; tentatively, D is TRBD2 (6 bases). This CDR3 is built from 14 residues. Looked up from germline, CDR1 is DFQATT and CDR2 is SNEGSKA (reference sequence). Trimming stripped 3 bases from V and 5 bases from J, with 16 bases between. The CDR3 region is CSASRAGGTETQYF. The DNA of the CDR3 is TGCAGTGCTAGTAGAGCAGGCGGGACCGAGACCCAGTACTTC.

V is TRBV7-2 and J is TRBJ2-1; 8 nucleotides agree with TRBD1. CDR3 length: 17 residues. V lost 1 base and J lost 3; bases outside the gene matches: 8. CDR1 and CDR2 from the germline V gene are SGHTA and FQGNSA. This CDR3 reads CASSLVGTGRNYNEQFF. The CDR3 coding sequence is TGTGCCAGCAGCTTAGTAGGGACAGGCCGCAACTACAATGAGCAGTTCTTC.

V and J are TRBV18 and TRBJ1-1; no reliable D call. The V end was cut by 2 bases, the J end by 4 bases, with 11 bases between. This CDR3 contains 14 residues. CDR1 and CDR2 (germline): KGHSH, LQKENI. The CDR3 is CASSPDGGSTEAFF. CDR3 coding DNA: TGTGCCAGCTCACCAGATGGAGGGAGCACTGAAGCTTTCTTT.

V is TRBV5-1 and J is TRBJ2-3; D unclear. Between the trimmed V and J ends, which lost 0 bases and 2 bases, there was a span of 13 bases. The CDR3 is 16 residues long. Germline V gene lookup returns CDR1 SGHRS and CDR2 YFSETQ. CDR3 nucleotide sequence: TGCGCCAGCAGCTTGGGAGAGCGACTCCTCACAGATACGCAGTATTTT. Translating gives CASSLGERLLTDTQYF.

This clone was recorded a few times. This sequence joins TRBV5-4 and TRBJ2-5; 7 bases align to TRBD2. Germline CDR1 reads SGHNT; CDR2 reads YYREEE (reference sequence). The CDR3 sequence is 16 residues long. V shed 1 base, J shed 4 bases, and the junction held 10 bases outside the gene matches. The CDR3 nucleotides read TGTGCCAGCAGCTTGCAGTCTAGCGGACGTGGAGAGACCCAGTACTTC. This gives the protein CASSLQSSGRGETQYF.

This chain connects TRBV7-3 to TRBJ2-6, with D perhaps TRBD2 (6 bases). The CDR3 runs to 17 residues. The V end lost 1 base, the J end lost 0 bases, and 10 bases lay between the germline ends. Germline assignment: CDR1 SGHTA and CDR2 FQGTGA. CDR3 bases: TGTGCCAGCAGCTTAAGGGGGGTTAGCTCTGGGGCCAACGTCCTGACTTTC. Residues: CASSLRGVSSGANVLTF.

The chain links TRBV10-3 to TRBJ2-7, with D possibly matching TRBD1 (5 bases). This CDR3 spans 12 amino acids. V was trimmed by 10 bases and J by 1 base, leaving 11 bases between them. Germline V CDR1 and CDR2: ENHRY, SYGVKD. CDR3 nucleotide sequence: TGTGCCACCAGCCGACAGTCCTACGAGCAGTACTTC. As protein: CATSRQSYEQYF.

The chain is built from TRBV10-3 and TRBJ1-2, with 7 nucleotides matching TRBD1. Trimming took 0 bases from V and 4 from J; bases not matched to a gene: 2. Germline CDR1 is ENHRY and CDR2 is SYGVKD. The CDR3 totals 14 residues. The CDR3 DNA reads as TGTGCCATCAGTGAGTCGACAGGGTCCTATGGCTACACCTTC. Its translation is CAISESTGSYGYTF.

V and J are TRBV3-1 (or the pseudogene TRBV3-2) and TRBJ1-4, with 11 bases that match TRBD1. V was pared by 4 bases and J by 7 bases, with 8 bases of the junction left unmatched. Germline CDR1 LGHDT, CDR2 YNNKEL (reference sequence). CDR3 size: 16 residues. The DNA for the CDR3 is TGTGCCAGCAGCCGAGAAACCGGGACAGGGGGTGAAAAACTGTTTTTT. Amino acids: CASSRETGTGGEKLFF.

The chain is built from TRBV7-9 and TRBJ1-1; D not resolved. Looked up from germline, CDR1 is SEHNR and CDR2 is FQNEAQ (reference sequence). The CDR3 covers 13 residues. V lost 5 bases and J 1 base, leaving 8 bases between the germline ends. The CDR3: CASSPMRNTEAFF. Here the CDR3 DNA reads TGTGCCAGCAGCCCAATGAGGAACACTGAAGCTTTCTTT.

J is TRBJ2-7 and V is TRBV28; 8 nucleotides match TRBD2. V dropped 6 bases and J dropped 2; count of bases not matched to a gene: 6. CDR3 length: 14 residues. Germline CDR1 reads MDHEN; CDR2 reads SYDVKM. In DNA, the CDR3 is TGTGCCAGCAGCCACGGGAGGGCCCCCTACGAGCAGTACTTC. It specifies CASSHGRAPYEQYF. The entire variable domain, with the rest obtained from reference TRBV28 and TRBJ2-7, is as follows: DVKVTQSSRYLVKRTGEKVFLECVQDMDHENMFWYRQDPGLGLRLIYFSYDVKMKEKGDIPEGYSVSREKKERFSLILESASTNQTSMYLCASSHGRAPYEQYFGPGTRLTVT.

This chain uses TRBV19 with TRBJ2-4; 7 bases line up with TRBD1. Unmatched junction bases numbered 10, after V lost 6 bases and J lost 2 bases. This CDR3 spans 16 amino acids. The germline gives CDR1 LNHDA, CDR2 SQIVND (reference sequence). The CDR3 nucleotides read TGTGCCAGTAGCAAGAACGTACAGGGGCCCAAAAACATTCAGTACTTC. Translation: CASSKNVQGPKNIQYF.

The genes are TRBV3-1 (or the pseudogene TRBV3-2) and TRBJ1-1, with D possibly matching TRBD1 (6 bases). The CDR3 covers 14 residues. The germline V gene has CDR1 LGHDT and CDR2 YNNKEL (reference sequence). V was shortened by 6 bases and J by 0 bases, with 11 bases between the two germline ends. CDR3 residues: CASSVGQMNTEAFF. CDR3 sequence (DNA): TGTGCCAGCAGTGTCGGACAGATGAACACTGAAGCTTTCTTT.